This TCR beta chain came from a study of early T cells in non-severe SARS-CoV-2 infection. Of note for this clonotype: Its antigen is not identified. Because the CDR3's place on the DNA is in doubt, the DNA is left out and the CDR3 is given as listed by TCRdb.

Including both end residues, the CDR3 is 15 amino acids long. The protocol attached unique molecular identifiers to individual cDNA molecules. Each CDR3 protein gets one entry after TCRdb re-called the 5' RACE reads with MiXCR. The table lists around 52,000 distinct CDR3 sequences, 11% of them singletons. Study observations and caveats: In VDJdb matching, anti-spike CD8 responses were favored while private and CD4 specificities went missing.

The rearrangement uses TRBV12-3 or TRBV12-4 and TRBJ2-3; the DNA was not used to check the table's D call, TRBD1. The TCR comes from an adult who was a healthcare worker with PCR-confirmed SARS-CoV-2 infection or an uninfected control (not recorded which). The sequenced sample consisted of whole blood. CDR3 loop: CASSSSTGGSHTQYF.